This passage covers 16 T cell receptor beta chains from one sample sequenced in a study of OX40 agonist ivuxolimab in advanced cancers. Assay: immunoSEQ multiplex PCR; the TCRdb copy retains only in-frame clones and omits some. The table has over 90,000 clones, nearly 90% seen once; the top ten hold around 0.15%. Sample: CD4+ or CD8+ T cells sorted from blood, taken in a trial of the OX40 agonist ivuxolimab. These TCRs come from an adult with an advanced solid tumor such as melanoma, head and neck, liver or kidney cancer.

The chain combines TRBV6-5 with TRBJ2-1; D is uncertain. V was pared by 1 base and J by 8 bases, with 18 bases between. The CDR3 runs 16 residues. The germline V gene has CDR1 MNHEY and CDR2 SVGAGI. The CDR3 spells CASSYLGRRYNDEQFF. The CDR3 DNA reads as TGTGCCAGCAGTTACTTAGGGCGAAGATACAATGATGAGCAGTTCTTC.

The chain is built from TRBV28 and TRBJ1-2; D remains ambiguous. V dropped 5 bases and J dropped 2 bases, with 9 bases sitting between them. Germline V gives CDR1 MDHEN, CDR2 SYDVKM. The CDR3 has 13 amino acids. CDR3 protein: CASSTTFNYGYTF. The CDR3 nucleotides are TGTGCCAGCAGTACCACCTTCAACTATGGCTACACCTTC.

The chain has TRBV2 and TRBJ2-1, with 7 positions matching TRBD1. CDR3 length equals 14 residues. Per the germline V gene, CDR1 is SNHLY and CDR2 is FYNNEI. Germline trimming cut 2 bases from V and 9 bases from J; bases unmatched to any gene: 7. The CDR3 protein is CASSETQGYGEQFF. The CDR3 DNA follows: TGTGCCAGCAGTGAAACACAGGGGTACGGTGAGCAGTTCTTC.

The CDR3 protein is CAISRWTGSASGANVLTF. Here the CDR3 DNA reads TGTGCCATCAGCCGGTGGACAGGGTCGGCCTCTGGGGCCAACGTCCTGACTTTC. The chain combines TRBV10-3 with TRBJ2-6, with 8 bases fitting TRBD1. This CDR3 spans 18 amino acids. Trimming at V came to 6 bases and at J to 0 bases, leaving 10 bases not matched to a gene. CDR1 ENHRY and CDR2 SYGVKD come from the germline V gene.

The chain joins TRBV6-5 to TRBJ2-7; 13 nucleotides align to TRBD2. The V gene end was trimmed by 6 bases and the J gene end by 3 bases; junction bases not matched to a gene: 5. Germline V CDR1 and CDR2: MNHEY, SVGAGI. CDR3 length: 15 amino acids. CDR3 bases: TGTGCCAGCAGCCCCGGACTAGCGGGGGTCTACGAGCAGTACTTC. This gives the protein CASSPGLAGVYEQYF.

The rearrangement uses TRBV27 and TRBJ2-1; D possibly matches TRBD1 or TRBD2 (5 bases each). Looked up from germline, CDR1 is MNHEY and CDR2 is SMNVEV (reference sequence). V gave up 3 bases and J gave up 5 bases, with 17 bases separating them. The CDR3 covers 16 residues. The CDR3 region has the DNA TGTGCCAGCAGTTTTTCAGCCAGGAGGACAAACAATGAGCAGTTCTTC. Protein: CASSFSARRTNNEQFF.

This clone was counted once. The chain carries TRBV5-1 and TRBJ1-4, with D possibly matching TRBD1 (5 bases). CDR3 size: 15 residues. The germline V gene has CDR1 SGHRS and CDR2 YFSETQ. Trimming removed 2 bases at V and 4 bases at J, with 12 bases between. CDR3 loop: CASSLGRQGNEKLFF. CDR3 nucleotides: TGCGCCAGCAGCTTAGGCCGGCAGGGTAATGAAAAACTGTTTTTT.

The chain has TRBV29-1 and TRBJ1-5; the D gene is possibly TRBD1 (6 bases). CDR1 and CDR2 (germline): SQVTM, ANQGSEA. The CDR3 has 12 amino acids. The V end lost 5 bases, the J end lost 6 bases, and 11 bases lay between the germline ends. CDR3: CSVWTEGQPQHF. CDR3 DNA sequence: TGCAGCGTTTGGACAGAGGGTCAGCCCCAGCATTTT.

The V gene is TRBV6-6, the J gene TRBJ1-1, with D maybe TRBD1 (6 bases). Per the germline V gene, CDR1 is MNHNY and CDR2 is SVGAGI (reference sequence). V lost 0 bases, J lost 1 base, and 12 bases lay in between. This CDR3 is 16 amino acids long. CDR3 loop: CASSYSTGPKNTEAFF. CDR3 coding DNA: TGTGCCAGCAGTTACTCAACAGGGCCGAAGAACACTGAAGCTTTCTTT.

This chain uses TRBV6-1 with TRBJ1-4; 7 nucleotides agree with TRBD1. This CDR3 is 16 amino acids long. V trimming: 4 bases; J trimming: 4 bases; junction bases outside the gene matches: 9. The germline V gene encodes CDR1 MNHNS and CDR2 SASEGT. The CDR3 is CASSVQGTLNNEKLFF. In DNA form, the CDR3 reads TGTGCCAGCAGTGTACAGGGGACCCTTAATAATGAAAAACTGTTTTTT.

The J gene is TRBJ1-1, the V gene TRBV30; 7 bases match TRBD1. CDR3 size: 14 residues. CDR1 is GTSNPN, CDR2 SVGIG, per germline (reference sequence). Trimming removed 3 bases from V and 5 bases from J; junction bases left unmatched: 9. The DNA of the CDR3 is TGTGCCTGGAGCGCGGACAGGAGGGGGACTGAAGCTTTCTTT. Translating it yields CAWSADRRGTEAFF.

This chain connects TRBV19 to TRBJ1-5; TRBD1 agrees at 9 bases. Germline CDR1 reads LNHDA; CDR2 reads SQIVND (reference sequence). V lost 6 bases, J lost 6 bases, and 9 bases stayed unmatched. The CDR3 is 15 amino acids. CDR3 in amino acids: CASRRTGGSGQPQHF. The CDR3, as DNA: TGTGCCAGTAGGCGTACAGGGGGCTCTGGTCAGCCCCAGCATTTT.

V usage is TRBV11-2 and J usage is TRBJ2-1; TRBD2 is a possible D gene (6 bases). The germline V gene has CDR1 SGHAT and CDR2 FQNNGV. Between the trimmed V and J ends, which lost 5 bases and 8 bases, there was a span of 16 bases. This CDR3 comprises 14 residues. The CDR3 here is CASSRDLMGDEQFF. The CDR3 DNA sequence: TGTGCCAGCAGCCGGGACTTGATGGGCGATGAGCAGTTCTTC. Supplemented by reference TRBV11-2 and TRBJ2-1, the full variable domain reads EAGVAQSPRYKIIEKRQSVAFWCNPISGHATLYWYQQILGQGPKLLIQFQNNGVVDDSQLPKDRFSAERLKGVDSTLKIQPAKLEDSAVYLCASSRDLMGDEQFFGPGTRLTVL.

V gene TRBV10-3 combines with J gene TRBJ1-4, with 7 nucleotides matching TRBD1. Per the germline V gene, CDR1 is ENHRY and CDR2 is SYGVKD. The CDR3 runs to 16 residues. The V and J ends lost 2 bases and 4 bases, in that order; junction bases with no gene match: 7. The CDR3, as DNA: TGTGCCATCAGTGAGGAGGGACAGAACTTTAATGAAAAACTGTTTTTT. Protein product: CAISEEGQNFNEKLFF.

V is TRBV5-1 and J is TRBJ2-3; D remains unclear. The CDR3 runs 14 residues. Per germline, CDR1 SGHRS and CDR2 YFSETQ. Trimming took 0 bases from V and 0 from J, leaving 5 bases between them. CDR3 region: CASSLVRSTDTQYF. The CDR3 DNA reads as TGCGCCAGCAGCTTGGTGCGGAGCACAGATACGCAGTATTTT.

The chain employs TRBV5-1 and TRBJ2-3; D is perhaps TRBD2 (6 bases). The CDR3 sequence is 15 residues long. Germline V gene data show CDR1 as SGHRS and CDR2 as YFSETQ. Trimming pared 0 bases from V and 1 base from J, leaving 9 bases between. CDR3 in DNA: TGCGCCAGCAGCTTGGGCGGGGTTGGCACAGATACGCAGTATTTT. Translation: CASSLGGVGTDTQYF.